This TCR beta chain originates from a study of cytomegalovirus exposure and HLA in healthy donors. Study overall: Of all 400 or so donors who were genotyped, around 82% belonged to the Caucasian-associated ancestry cluster. Study-level results: By HLA locus, TCR association rates varied in a later analysis, with DRB1 showing the most and HLA-C the fewest. More clonal expansion characterized HLA-associated TCR beta chains than equally common others in a later analysis. Across donors, presence/absence analyses took sequencing depth to be roughly uniform.

Germline V gene data show CDR1 as SGHAT and CDR2 as FQDESV (reference sequence). This CDR3 has 14 residues. V trimming: 1 base; J trimming: 9 bases; junction bases outside the gene matches: 4. 13 Jbeta primers and 60 Vbeta primers were used for the PCR. The assay was immunoSEQ multiplex PCR, and TCRdb's table has in-frame clones only and misses some. Here the sample spans 130,000 to 150,000 clones, roughly 79% being singletons. With respect to this clone: The antigen is unknown.

The clonotype originates from a woman between 40 and 55 years old in good health and CMV-seropositive. The specimen was PBMCs. The rearrangement uses TRBV11-1 and TRBJ2-4; 9 nucleotides match TRBD1. The CDR3 DNA is TGTGCCAGCAGCTTAGGGGGACAGGGAACCATTCAGTACTTC. Amino acids: CASSLGGQGTIQYF.